This entry features one TCR beta chain sequence. The antigen it recognizes is unknown. Nothing much larger sits one base from this clone, and base qualities are not available. TCRbeta CDR3 regions were amplified from genomic DNA by means of the immunoSEQ Assay, a bias-controlled multiplex PCR. In the paper's pipeline: Within the assay, amplification of reference gene primers was used to estimate how many nucleated cells each sample contained. To quantify the absolute abundance of each unique TCRbeta CDR3 rearrangement, sequence reads were collapsed and filtered. For each sample, productive Simpson clonality was calculated as the square root of Simpson's diversity index over productive rearrangements. Not all clones reach the TCRdb copy of this immuneACCESS table, which keeps in-frame sequences only. Checked studies attribute under half of the gap to unresolved V genes and leave the rest unexplained. That table supplies the V and J calls and clone size; D and trimming were determined from the DNA. The sample records 95,000 to 110,000 clones, around 90% of which are singletons. The ten most abundant clones make up approximately 3.5% of the sample.

The V and J ends are trimmed by 3 bases and 0 bases, leaving 10 bases between them. The CDR3 spans 15 residues, from the cysteine through the phenylalanine. Of the read, only the CDR3 DNA is kept; its 45 bases are in frame from base 1. Per the germline V gene, MNHNS is the CDR1 and SASEGT is the CDR2. The sample comes from a study of blood T cell repertoires in COVID-19 (dated by TCRdb to 2019 to 2021). As for the study more broadly: Collaborator samples came from the United States, Italy and Spain and covered acute and convalescent phases of COVID-19. The prospective study material was composed of cDNA or gDNA derived from T cells, B-cell-depleted T cells, or PBMCs. The dataset comprised deeply sampled blood TCRbeta repertoires from subjects exposed to, actively infected with, or recovered from COVID-19. The repertoires were released in a freely available public database meant as a resource for research on the immune response to SARS-CoV-2. Samples were obtained from the ongoing ImmuneRACE study (first 160 participants) and from over 1,000 subjects provided by 6 global collaborators. Nearly every sample came with metadata listing a de-identified subject ID, COVID-19 status, age in years and sex. Where available, HLA class I and class II types were obtained from metadata supplied by the sample provider rather than from assay-based typing.

Collaborating institutions collected whole blood in K2EDTA tubes following their own protocols. For TCRbeta analysis, collaborator samples were shipped as frozen whole blood, as isolated PBMCs, or as DNA extracted from either sample type. What the authors observed across the whole study: How much clinical and demographic metadata was included differed by source and by participant, and the metadata was provided uncurated.

The sequenced sample was peripheral blood. This receptor chain uses TRBV6-1 and TRBJ2-3; the best D guess is TRBD2, with 5 bases matching. This sequence originates from a woman in her sixties or seventies with acute or convalescent COVID-19. The CDR3 corresponds to CASSDPGISTDTQYF. The DNA sequence is TGTGCCAGCAGTGACCCCGGGATCAGCACAGATACGCAGTATTTT.